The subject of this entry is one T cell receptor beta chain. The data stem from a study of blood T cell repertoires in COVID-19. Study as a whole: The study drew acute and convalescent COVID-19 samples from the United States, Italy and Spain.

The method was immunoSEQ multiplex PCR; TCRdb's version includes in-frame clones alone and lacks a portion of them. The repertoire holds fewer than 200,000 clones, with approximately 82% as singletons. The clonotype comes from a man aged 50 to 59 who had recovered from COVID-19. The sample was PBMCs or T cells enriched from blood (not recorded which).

For the CDR3, the DNA is TGTGCCAGCAGCCCCAGCCCAGGGGGTGGCTATGGCTACACCTTC. This sequence encodes CASSPSPGGGYGYTF. V usage is TRBV9 and J usage is TRBJ1-2; 7 bases agree with TRBD1. In germline, CDR1 is SGDLS, CDR2 YYNGEE. The CDR3 runs to 15 residues. V lost 4 bases and J lost 4; bases outside the gene matches: 10.